This entry is about one T cell receptor (beta chain). This specimen belongs to a study of blood T cell repertoires in COVID-19. Only in-frame clones appear in the TCRdb table, and some are missing; sequencing was by immunoSEQ multiplex PCR. The top ten hold 2.5% of the sample, which has approximately 150,000 clones, about 88% seen once. This CDR3 comprises 13 residues. Germline V CDR1 and CDR2: ENHRY, SYGVKD. V lost 7 bases, J lost 6 bases, and 13 bases lay in between. The receptor was derived from a human donor with COVID-19, enrolled during active disease. The donor label of this sample is uncertain. What was sequenced was peripheral blood. This chain joins TRBV10-3 and TRBJ2-1; TRBD2 might be the D (6 bases). CDR3 protein: CAIMSGVGNEQFF. The CDR3 DNA follows: TGTGCCATCATGTCGGGAGTTGGCAATGAGCAGTTCTTC.